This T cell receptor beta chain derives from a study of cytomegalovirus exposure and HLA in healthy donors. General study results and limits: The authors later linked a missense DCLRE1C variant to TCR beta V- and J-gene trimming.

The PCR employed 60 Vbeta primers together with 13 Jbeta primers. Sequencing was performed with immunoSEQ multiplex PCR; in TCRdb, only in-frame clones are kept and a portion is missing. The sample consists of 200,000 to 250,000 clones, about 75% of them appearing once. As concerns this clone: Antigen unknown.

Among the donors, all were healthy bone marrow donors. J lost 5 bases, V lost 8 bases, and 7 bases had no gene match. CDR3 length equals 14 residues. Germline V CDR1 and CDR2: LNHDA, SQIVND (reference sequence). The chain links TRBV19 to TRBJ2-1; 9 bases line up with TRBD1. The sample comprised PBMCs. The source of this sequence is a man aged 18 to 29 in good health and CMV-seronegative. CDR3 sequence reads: CASSTGQGNNEQFF. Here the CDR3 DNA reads TGTGCCAGTTCTACGGGACAGGGTAACAATGAGCAGTTCTTC.